A single sample is the source of the 3 T cell receptor beta chains below, sequenced in a study of CD8+ T cells in alopecia areata. Sequencing used cDNA as its template, made by extracting RNA and reverse transcribing it. Using immunoSEQ multiplex PCR, the repertoire was profiled, and TCRdb retains in-frame clones only, with some absent. The table has about 56,000 clones, over 95% seen once; the top ten hold roughly 24%. The sequencing used CD8+ T cells sorted from blood, collected at week 0. The source of these receptors is a human donor with alopecia areata.

The chain links TRBV29-1 to TRBJ2-1; perhaps TRBD1 as D (5 bases). V was trimmed by 4 bases and J by 0 bases, leaving 16 bases between them. Germline V gene data show CDR1 as SQVTM and CDR2 as ANQGSEA. The length of the CDR3 is 16 residues. In DNA, the CDR3 is TGCAGCGTTGTTTGGGTAAAGGGGAACTCCTACAATGAGCAGTTCTTC. It is translated as CSVVWVKGNSYNEQFF.

The chain couples TRBV7-2 to TRBJ1-1; D is ambiguous. This CDR3 has 14 residues. Germline loops: CDR1 SGHTA, CDR2 FQGNSA. V lost 0 bases, J lost 0 bases, and 5 bases lay in between. The CDR3 DNA follows: TGTGCCAGCAGCTTAGCCTTCATGAACACTGAAGCTTTCTTT. Amino acid sequence: CASSLAFMNTEAFF.

The chain carries TRBV7-2 and TRBJ2-5; 12 bases map to TRBD2. The germline V gene encodes CDR1 SGHTA and CDR2 FQGNSA. This CDR3 has 17 amino acids. With V trimmed by 3 bases and J by 2 bases, 7 bases remained unmatched. CDR3 region: CASSLGRLAGAQETQYF. In DNA, the CDR3 is TGTGCCAGCAGCTTGGGCAGACTAGCGGGGGCACAAGAGACCCAGTACTTC.